This T cell receptor (beta chain) was captured by sequencing in a study of cytomegalovirus exposure and HLA in healthy donors. V was trimmed by 8 bases and J by 5 bases, leaving 12 bases between them. Per germline, CDR1 SNHLY and CDR2 FYNNEI. CDR3 length: 12 amino acids. As concerns this clone: Antigen specificity is unknown.

13 Jbeta primers and 60 Vbeta primers were used for the PCR. Assay: immunoSEQ multiplex PCR; the TCRdb copy retains only in-frame clones and omits some. The sample shows around 150,000 clones, less than 90% of them seen only once. Points from the study as a whole: A list of approximately 160 TCR beta chains associated with cytomegalovirus was given. Specificity of a few CMV-associated chains for CMV antigens was verified in vitro.

Source material: PBMCs. This clonotype was sampled from a male donor in good health and CMV-seropositive. The V gene is TRBV2, the J gene TRBJ1-2; D gene unclear. This chain's CDR3 is CASGSGEYGYTF. CDR3 DNA: TGTGCCAGCGGGAGTGGTGAATATGGCTACACCTTC.